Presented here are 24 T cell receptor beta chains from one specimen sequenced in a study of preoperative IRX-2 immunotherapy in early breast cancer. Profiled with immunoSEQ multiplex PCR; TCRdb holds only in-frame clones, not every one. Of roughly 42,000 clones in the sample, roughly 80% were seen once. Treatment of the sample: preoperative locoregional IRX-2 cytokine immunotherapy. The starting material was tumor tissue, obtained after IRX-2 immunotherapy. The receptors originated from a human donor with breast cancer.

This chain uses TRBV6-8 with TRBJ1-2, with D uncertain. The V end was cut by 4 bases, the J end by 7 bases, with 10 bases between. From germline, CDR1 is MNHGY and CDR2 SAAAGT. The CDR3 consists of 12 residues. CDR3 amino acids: CASSSLGFGYTF. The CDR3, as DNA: TGTGCCAGCAGTTCCTTGGGGTTTGGCTACACCTTC.

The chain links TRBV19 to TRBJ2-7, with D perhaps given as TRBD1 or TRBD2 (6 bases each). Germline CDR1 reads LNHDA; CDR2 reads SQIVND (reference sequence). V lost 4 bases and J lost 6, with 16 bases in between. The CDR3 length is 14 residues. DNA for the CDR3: TGTGCCAGTAGTACGGGGGCGAAGGGTCCCGAGCAGTACTTC. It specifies CASSTGAKGPEQYF.

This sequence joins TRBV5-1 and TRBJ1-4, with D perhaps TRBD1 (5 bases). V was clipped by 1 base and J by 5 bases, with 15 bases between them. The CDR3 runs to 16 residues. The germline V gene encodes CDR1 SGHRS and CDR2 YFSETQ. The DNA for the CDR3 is TGCGCCAGCAGCTTGTTTTCGTCCAGGGAAAATGAAAAACTGTTTTTT. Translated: CASSLFSSRENEKLFF.

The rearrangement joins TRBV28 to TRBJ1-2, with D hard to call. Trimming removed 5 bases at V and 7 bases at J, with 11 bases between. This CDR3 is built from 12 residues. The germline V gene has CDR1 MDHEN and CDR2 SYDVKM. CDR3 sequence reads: CASSTPSGGYTF. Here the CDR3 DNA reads TGTGCCAGCAGTACCCCCTCAGGTGGCTACACCTTC.

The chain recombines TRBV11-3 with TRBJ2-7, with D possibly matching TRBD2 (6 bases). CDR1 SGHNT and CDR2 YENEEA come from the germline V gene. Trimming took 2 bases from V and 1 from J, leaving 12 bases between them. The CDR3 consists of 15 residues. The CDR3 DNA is TGTGCCAGCAGCTTATTCAGGGCGGGGTCCTACGAGCAGTACTTC. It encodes CASSLFRAGSYEQYF.

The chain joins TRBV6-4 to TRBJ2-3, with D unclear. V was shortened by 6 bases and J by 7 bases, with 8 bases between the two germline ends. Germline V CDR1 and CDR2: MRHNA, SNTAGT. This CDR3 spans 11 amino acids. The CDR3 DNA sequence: TGTGCCAGCAGCCCTGCAAATACGCAGTATTTT. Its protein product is CASSPANTQYF.

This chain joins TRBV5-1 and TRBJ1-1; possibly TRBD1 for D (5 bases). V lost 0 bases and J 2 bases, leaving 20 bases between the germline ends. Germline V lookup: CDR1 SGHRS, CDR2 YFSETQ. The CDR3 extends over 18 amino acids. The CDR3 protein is CASSLAPPGPNQNTEAFF. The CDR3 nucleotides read TGCGCCAGCAGCTTGGCCCCTCCAGGGCCCAACCAAAACACTGAAGCTTTCTTT.

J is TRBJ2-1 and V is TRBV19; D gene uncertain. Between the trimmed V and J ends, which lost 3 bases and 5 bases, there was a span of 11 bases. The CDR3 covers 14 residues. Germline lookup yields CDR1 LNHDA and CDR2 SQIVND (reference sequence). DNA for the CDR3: TGTGCCAGTAGTATTGGGATAAGAGACAATGAGCAGTTCTTC. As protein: CASSIGIRDNEQFF.

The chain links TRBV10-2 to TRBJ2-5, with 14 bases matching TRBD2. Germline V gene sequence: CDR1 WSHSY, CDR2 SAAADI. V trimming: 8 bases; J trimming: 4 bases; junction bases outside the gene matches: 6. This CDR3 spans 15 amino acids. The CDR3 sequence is CASLGLAGVLETQYF. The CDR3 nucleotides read TGCGCCAGCTTGGGACTAGCGGGAGTTCTAGAGACCCAGTACTTC.

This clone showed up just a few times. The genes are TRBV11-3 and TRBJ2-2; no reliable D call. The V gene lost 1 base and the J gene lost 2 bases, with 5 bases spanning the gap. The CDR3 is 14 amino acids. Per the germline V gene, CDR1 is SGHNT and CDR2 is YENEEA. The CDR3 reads CASSLVSNTGELFF. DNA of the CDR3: TGTGCCAGCAGCTTAGTCTCAAACACCGGGGAGCTGTTTTTT.

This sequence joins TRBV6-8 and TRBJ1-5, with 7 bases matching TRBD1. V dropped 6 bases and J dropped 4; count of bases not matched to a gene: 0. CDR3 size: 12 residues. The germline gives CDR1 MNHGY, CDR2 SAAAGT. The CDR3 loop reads CASRTGNQPQHF. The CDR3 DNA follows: TGTGCCAGCAGGACAGGGAATCAGCCCCAGCATTTT.

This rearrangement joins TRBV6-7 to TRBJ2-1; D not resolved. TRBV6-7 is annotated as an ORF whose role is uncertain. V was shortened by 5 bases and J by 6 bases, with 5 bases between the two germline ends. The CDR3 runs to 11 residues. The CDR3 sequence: CASSRPNEQFF. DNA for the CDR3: TGTGCCAGCAGTCGACCCAATGAGCAGTTCTTC.

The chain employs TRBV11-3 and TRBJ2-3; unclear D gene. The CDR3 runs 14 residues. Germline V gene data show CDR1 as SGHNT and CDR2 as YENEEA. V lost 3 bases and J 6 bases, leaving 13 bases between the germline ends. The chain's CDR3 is CASSFTQAPDTQYF. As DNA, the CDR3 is TGTGCCAGCAGCTTTACTCAGGCGCCGGATACGCAGTATTTT.

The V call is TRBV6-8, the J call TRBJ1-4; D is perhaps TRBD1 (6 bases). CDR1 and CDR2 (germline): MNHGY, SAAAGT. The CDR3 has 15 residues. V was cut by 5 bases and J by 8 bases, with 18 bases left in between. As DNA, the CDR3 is TGTGCCAGCAGTGCTGGGGGCTCCGCGCGGGAAAAACTGTTTTTT. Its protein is CASSAGGSAREKLFF.

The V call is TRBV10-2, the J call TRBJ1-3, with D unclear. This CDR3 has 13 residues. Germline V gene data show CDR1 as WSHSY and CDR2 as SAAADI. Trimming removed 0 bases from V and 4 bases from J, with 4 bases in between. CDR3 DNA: TGCGCCAGCAGTGAGTCGAACGGAAACACCATATATTTT. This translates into CASSESNGNTIYF.

In DNA, the CDR3 is TGTGCCACCAGAAGGGACAGGGGAGGCAATCAGCCCCAGCATTTT. Translated, it gives CATRRDRGGNQPQHF. The chain links TRBV15 to TRBJ1-5, with 10 bases fitting TRBD1. V lost 6 bases to trimming and J lost 2 bases; unmatched junction nucleotides: 4. Germline V gives CDR1 LNHNV, CDR2 YYDKDF (reference sequence). The CDR3 has 15 residues. Combining the CDR3 with reference TRBV15 and TRBJ1-5 gives the whole variable domain DAMVIQNPRYQVTQFGKPVTLSCSQTLNHNVMYWYQQKSSQAPKLLFHYYDKDFNNEADTPDNFQSRRPNTSFCFLDIRSPGLGDTAMYLCATRRDRGGNQPQHFGDGTRLSIL.

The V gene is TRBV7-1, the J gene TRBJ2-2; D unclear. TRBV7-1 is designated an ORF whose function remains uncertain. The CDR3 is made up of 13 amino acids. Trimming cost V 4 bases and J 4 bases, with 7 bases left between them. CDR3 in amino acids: CASSLELTGELFF. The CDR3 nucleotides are TGTGCCAGCAGCTTAGAACTCACCGGGGAGCTGTTTTTT.

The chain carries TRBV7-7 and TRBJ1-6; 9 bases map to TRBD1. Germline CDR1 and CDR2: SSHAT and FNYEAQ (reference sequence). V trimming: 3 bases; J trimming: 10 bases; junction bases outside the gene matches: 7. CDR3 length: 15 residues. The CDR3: CASSFLTGGESPLHF. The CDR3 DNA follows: TGTGCCAGCAGCTTCCTTACAGGGGGCGAGTCACCCCTCCACTTT.

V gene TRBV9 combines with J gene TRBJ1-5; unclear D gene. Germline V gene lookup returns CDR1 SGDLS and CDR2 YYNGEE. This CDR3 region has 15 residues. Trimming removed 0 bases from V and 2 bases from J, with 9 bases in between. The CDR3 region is CASSVDDWGNQPQHF. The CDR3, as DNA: TGTGCCAGCAGCGTAGATGATTGGGGCAATCAGCCCCAGCATTTT.

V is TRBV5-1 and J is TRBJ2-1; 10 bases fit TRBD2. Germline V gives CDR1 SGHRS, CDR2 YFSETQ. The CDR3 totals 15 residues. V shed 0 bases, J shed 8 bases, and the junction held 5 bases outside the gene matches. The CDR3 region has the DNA TGCGCCAGCAGCTTGGCCAGCGGGAGGGAGGATGAGCAGTTCTTC. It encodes CASSLASGREDEQFF.

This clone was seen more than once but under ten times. CDR3 protein: CASSYGQGHRPQHF. The CDR3 DNA follows: TGTGCCAGCAGTTACGGGCAGGGTCATCGGCCCCAGCATTTT. V is TRBV6-8 and J is TRBJ1-5, with a weak D call TRBD1 (5 bases). The ends were cut back, 2 bases at V and 9 bases at J, with 14 bases in the middle. There are 14 residues in the CDR3. Germline assignment: CDR1 MNHGY and CDR2 SAAAGT.

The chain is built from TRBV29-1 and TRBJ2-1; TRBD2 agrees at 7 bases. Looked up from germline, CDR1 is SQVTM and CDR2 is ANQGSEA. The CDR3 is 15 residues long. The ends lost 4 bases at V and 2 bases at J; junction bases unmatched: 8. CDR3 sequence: CSVVGLPLTYNEQFF. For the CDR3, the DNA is TGCAGCGTTGTGGGACTACCCCTCACCTACAATGAGCAGTTCTTC.

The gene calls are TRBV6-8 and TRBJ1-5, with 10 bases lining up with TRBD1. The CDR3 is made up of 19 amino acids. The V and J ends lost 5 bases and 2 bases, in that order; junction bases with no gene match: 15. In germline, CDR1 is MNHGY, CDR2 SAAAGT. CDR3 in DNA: TGTGCCAGCAGTCCCAGAACCGGGACAGGGGCGTATGGCAATCAGCCCCAGCATTTT. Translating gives CASSPRTGTGAYGNQPQHF.

Here the CDR3 reads CASRGQLTDTQYF. The DNA of the CDR3 is TGCGCCAGCAGGGGACAGCTCACAGATACGCAGTATTTT. The chain joins TRBV10-2 to TRBJ2-3, with 7 bases fitting TRBD1. The CDR3 has 13 amino acids. V was pared by 6 bases and J by 2 bases, with 2 bases of the junction left unmatched. Per germline, CDR1 WSHSY and CDR2 SAAADI.